One sample yielded the 8 T cell receptor beta chains listed below, sequenced in a study of cytomegalovirus exposure and HLA in healthy donors. TCRdb's table, derived via immunoSEQ multiplex PCR, lists solely in-frame clones and lacks some. The profile shows approximately 270,000 clones, 65% to 90% of them singletons. Sequenced: PBMCs. The origin of the receptors is a woman aged 18 to 35 in good health and CMV-seronegative.

This clone was observed once. The V and J genes are TRBV5-6 and TRBJ2-3; TRBD1 is a possible D gene (5 bases). Germline CDR1 and CDR2: SGHDT and YYEEEE. This CDR3 is 14 amino acids long. V was shortened by 0 bases and J by 2 bases, with 7 bases between the two germline ends. CDR3 coding DNA: TGTGCCAGCAGCTTGGGACAGACCACAGATACGCAGTATTTT. As protein: CASSLGQTTDTQYF.

The chain joins TRBV2 to TRBJ2-2; D gene ambiguous. Trimming removed 10 bases at V and 6 bases at J, with 12 bases between. The germline CDR1 and CDR2 sequences are SNHLY and FYNNEI. This CDR3 has 12 amino acids. CDR3 coding DNA: TGTGCCAACCGAAAAGAGGCCGGGGAGCTGTTTTTT. This sequence encodes CANRKEAGELFF.

The chain uses TRBV7-3 and TRBJ1-1; D is unclear. The V gene's germline CDR1 is SGHTA and CDR2 FQGTGA. The CDR3 consists of 11 residues. The V gene lost 5 bases and the J gene lost 7 bases, with 8 bases spanning the gap. CDR3 in amino acids: CASSPGVEAFF. CDR3 coding DNA: TGTGCCAGCAGCCCGGGAGTTGAAGCTTTCTTT.

This sequence joins TRBV6-1 and TRBJ1-2; 10 nucleotides align to TRBD1. The germline CDR1 and CDR2 sequences are MNHNS and SASEGT. With 4 bases clipped from V and 14 bases from J, the junction kept 7 bases outside the gene matches. This CDR3 region has 12 residues. CDR3 sequence (DNA): TGTGCCAGCAGTGTTGACAGGGGGCGCGAGACCTTC. Residues: CASSVDRGRETF.

This clone was seen once. The V call is TRBV19, the J call TRBJ1-5, with 11 bases fitting TRBD1. Trimming took 11 bases from V and 8 from J; bases not matched to a gene: 14. CDR1 LNHDA and CDR2 SQIVND come from the germline V gene (reference sequence). CDR3 length: 15 residues. The CDR3 sequence: CAARGDRGLEEPQHF. In DNA, the CDR3 is TGTGCCGCCAGGGGGGACAGGGGGTTAGAGGAGCCCCAGCATTTT.

The rearrangement uses TRBV9 and TRBJ2-2; 7 bases are a match to TRBD1. Germline CDR1 SGDLS, CDR2 YYNGEE. This CDR3 comprises 13 residues. Germline trimming cut 3 bases from V and 6 bases from J; bases unmatched to any gene: 2. The CDR3 bases are TGTGCCAGCAGCGGAACAGGGGCCGGGGAGCTGTTTTTT. Protein: CASSGTGAGELFF.

The J gene is TRBJ2-7, the V gene TRBV30; D unclear. Trimming removed 2 bases from V and 7 bases from J, with 15 bases in between. There are 13 residues in the CDR3. The germline V gene encodes CDR1 GTSNPN and CDR2 SVGIG (reference sequence). The CDR3 region is CAWSLYRALEQYF. In nucleotides, the CDR3 is TGTGCCTGGAGTCTATACCGCGCTTTAGAGCAGTACTTC.

This clone appeared a few times. J is TRBJ1-2 and V is TRBV19; 11 positions match TRBD1. Germline CDR1 reads LNHDA; CDR2 reads SQIVND (reference sequence). The ends lost 5 bases at V and 10 bases at J; junction bases unmatched: 6. The CDR3 has 13 residues. CDR3 protein: CASSARDRGDYTF. In DNA, the CDR3 is TGTGCCAGTAGTGCCCGGGACAGGGGGGACTACACCTTC.